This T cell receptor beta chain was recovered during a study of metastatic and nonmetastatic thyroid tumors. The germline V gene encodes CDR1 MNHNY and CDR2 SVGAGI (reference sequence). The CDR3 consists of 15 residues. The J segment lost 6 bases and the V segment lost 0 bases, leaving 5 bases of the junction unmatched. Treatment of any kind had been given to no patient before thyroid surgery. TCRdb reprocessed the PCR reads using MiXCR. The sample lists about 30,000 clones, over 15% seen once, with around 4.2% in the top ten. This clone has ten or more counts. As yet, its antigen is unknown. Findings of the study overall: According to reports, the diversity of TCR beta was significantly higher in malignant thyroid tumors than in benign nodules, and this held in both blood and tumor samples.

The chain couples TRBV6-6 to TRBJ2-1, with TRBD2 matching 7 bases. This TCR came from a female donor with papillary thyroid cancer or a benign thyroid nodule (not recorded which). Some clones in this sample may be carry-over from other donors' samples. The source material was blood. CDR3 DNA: TGTGCCAGCAGTTACTCGGCGGGAGAGTTCAATGAGCAGTTCTTC. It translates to CASSYSAGEFNEQFF.